Listed below are T cell receptor beta chains from one sample, sequenced in a study of T cell changes during pregnancy in multiple sclerosis. Only in-frame clones appear in the TCRdb table, and some are missing; sequencing was by immunoSEQ multiplex PCR. The sample lists about 110,000 clones; more than 85% were seen once. Sample: peripheral blood, taken in the third trimester of pregnancy. The source of these receptors is a female donor with multiple sclerosis, enrolled in a pregnancy study. Each CDR3 is given with its conserved first and last residue. Fields, in order: clone size, D gene, V gene, J gene, CDR3 DNA, CDR3 protein. A D gene is named only where the DNA matches it firmly. Not every row has a clone size; where given, it reads once, few, many or a size class.

>-|-|TRBV27|TRBJ1-2
TGTGCCAGCAGCCAACGTCGGGTTGGGAGTAACTATGGCTACACCTTC
CASSQRRVGSNYGYTF
>once|-|TRBV5-1|TRBJ2-7
TGCGCCAGCAGCTCAGGGCACGAGCAGTACTTC
CASSSGHEQYF
>-|-|TRBV5-6|TRBJ2-5
TGTGCCAGCAGCTTGCAGCCAGGGCATCCCCAAGAGACCCAGTACTTC
CASSLQPGHPQETQYF
>-|TRBD2|TRBV5-4|TRBJ2-3
TGTGCCAGCAGCGATGGGACTAGCGGGAGAAGGACAGATACGCAGTATTTT
CASSDGTSGRRTDTQYF
>-|-|TRBV5-1|TRBJ2-3
TGCGCCAGCAGCAAGTTGGCTAGCCCTAGCACAGATACGCAGTATTTT
CASSKLASPSTDTQYF
>-|-|TRBV5-1|TRBJ1-1
TGCGCCAGCAGCTTGCGGGAAATGAACACTGAAGCTTTCTTT
CASSLREMNTEAFF
>-|-|TRBV11-2|TRBJ1-1
TGTGCCAGCAGCCCCCGACCCCCGTCAGGTACTGAAGCTTTCTTT
CASSPRPPSGTEAFF
>-|-|TRBV20-1|TRBJ2-1
TGCAGGGCGCGGACTGGCAATGAGCAGTTCTTC
CRARTGNEQFF
>-|-|TRBV28|TRBJ2-4
TGTGCCAGCAGTTTAAGGTGGACTAAGAAAAACATTCAGTACTTC
CASSLRWTKKNIQYF
>-|-|TRBV2|TRBJ2-5
TGTGCCAGCAGTGATGGGCAAGCACAAGAGACCCAGTACTTC
CASSDGQAQETQYF
>-|-|TRBV7-2|TRBJ1-3
TGTGCCAGTGGCGGGCCTGGAAACACCATATATTTT
CASGGPGNTIYF
>-|TRBD2|TRBV11-2|TRBJ2-2
TGTGCCAGCAGCTTAGGGCTAGCGGGAGGGACCGGGGAGCTGTTTTTT
CASSLGLAGGTGELFF
>once|-|TRBV15|TRBJ2-7
TGTGCCACCAGCAGAGATAAGTTGGAGGGGTACTACGAGCAGTACTTC
CATSRDKLEGYYEQYF
>-|TRBD1|TRBV27|TRBJ1-1
TGTGCCAGCAGTGGACAGGGGGCCTGGACTGAAGCTTTCTTT
CASSGQGAWTEAFF
>-|TRBD1|TRBV28|TRBJ1-5
TGTGCCAGCAGTCCTCTCCCCGGGACAGGGAAGCAGCCCCAGCATTTT
CASSPLPGTGKQPQHF
>-|-|TRBV18|TRBJ2-6
TGTGCCAGCTCACCATATTGGAGCTCTGGGGCCAACGTCCTGACTTTC
CASSPYWSSGANVLTF
>once|-|TRBV28|TRBJ1-1
TGTGCCAGCAGGGGGCGTCCTGAAGCTTTCTTT
CASRGRPEAFF
>-|-|TRBV7-9|TRBJ2-7
TGTGCCAGCAGCTTGCTAGCCGCGTCTCCCGAGCAGTACTTC
CASSLLAASPEQYF
>-|-|TRBV6-5|TRBJ2-5
TGTGCCAGCAGTTATTCAGGCGGGCAGAAGACCCAGTACTTC
CASSYSGGQKTQYF
>once|-|TRBV14|TRBJ2-7
TGTGCCAGCAGCTCAACACTAACCTACGAGCAGTACTTC
CASSSTLTYEQYF
>-|-|TRBV29-1|TRBJ1-1
TGCAGCGTTGTTAGGAACACTGAAGCTTTCTTT
CSVVRNTEAFF
>-|-|TRBV7-8|TRBJ1-1
TGTGCCAGCAGCCACGACAGGAATCAACGGATGAACACTGAAGCTTTCTTT
CASSHDRNQRMNTEAFF
>-|-|TRBV6-1|TRBJ2-5
TGTGCCAGCAGTCCCACCGGGGGGCTAGGAGAGACCCAGTACTTC
CASSPTGGLGETQYF
>-|-|TRBV21-1|TRBJ1-2
TGTGCCAGCAGCAAAGGTAGCAGGGAAGGTTCCCGCTATGGCTACACCTTC
CASSKGSREGSRYGYTF
>-|TRBD2|TRBV30|TRBJ2-3
TGTGCCTGGAGTGTAATCACGGGAGGGTACACAGATACGCAGTATTTT
CAWSVITGGYTDTQYF
>-|-|TRBV9|TRBJ1-2
TGTGCCAGCAGCGCCCCTCCCGCGGGGGGCTACACCTTC
CASSAPPAGGYTF
>-|TRBD1|TRBV4-1|TRBJ2-7
TGCGCCAGCAGCCAAGACCCAACAGGGGTTCTCTACGAGCAGTACTTC
CASSQDPTGVLYEQYF
>-|-|TRBV5-1|TRBJ1-4
TGCGCCAGCAGTTGGGGAGGGGCGGAACTTAATGAAAAACTGTTTTTT
CASSWGGAELNEKLFF
>-|TRBD2|TRBV11-2|TRBJ2-7
TGTGCCAGCAGCCCATCCCGACTAAGGCCCAGCGGGAGTGCTTGGGAGCAGTACTTC
CASSPSRLRPSGSAWEQYF
>-|-|TRBV2|TRBJ2-5
TGTGCCATTAGGAGGGATTTAAGGGAGACCCAGTACTTC
CAIRRDLRETQYF
>-|TRBD1|TRBV9|TRBJ2-2
TGTGCCAGCAGCTCAGGGGGCGGGAACACCGGGGAGCTGTTTTTT
CASSSGGGNTGELFF
>few|-|TRBV5-1|TRBJ2-7
TGCGCCAGCAGCTTGAGTTTAGGAGTCCCCTACGAGCAGTACTTC
CASSLSLGVPYEQYF
>-|-|TRBV14|TRBJ1-6
TGTGCCAGCAGCCACTACAGGGACCGAGGCTCACCCCTCCACTTT
CASSHYRDRGSPLHF
>once|TRBD2|TRBV27|TRBJ2-7
TGTGCCAGCACCCCCCGGAGAGGGACTAGCGGGAGCTACGAGCAGTACTTC
CASTPRRGTSGSYEQYF
>-|-|TRBV4-1|TRBJ2-7
TGCGCCAGCAGCCAAGAAGGCGGGGCTCTCTACGAGCAGTACTTC
CASSQEGGALYEQYF
>-|TRBD2|TRBV28|TRBJ2-3
TGTGCCAGCAGTTTAAAACTAGCGGGAGGGCGTTCGCCGACAGATACGCAGTATTTT
CASSLKLAGGRSPTDTQYF
>-|TRBD1|TRBV11-2|TRBJ1-5
TGTGCCAGCAGCTTACGAGACAGGGGGGATCAGCCCCAGCATTTT
CASSLRDRGDQPQHF
>-|-|TRBV30|TRBJ1-2
TGTGCCTGGAGTGTACAGAACAGAGCTAACTATGGCTACACCTTC
CAWSVQNRANYGYTF
>-|TRBD2|TRBV27|TRBJ2-7
TGTGCCAGCAGTTTGACTAGCGGGGGGGCGGGCGAGCAGTACTTC
CASSLTSGGAGEQYF
>-|TRBD1|TRBV25-1|TRBJ1-6
TGTGCCAGCAGTGAATATACAGGGGGAGGTTCACCCCTCCACTTT
CASSEYTGGGSPLHF
>-|-|TRBV2|TRBJ1-1
TGTGCCAGCAGTGGTGAGGGCTGGACTGAAGCTTTCTTT
CASSGEGWTEAFF
>-|-|TRBV7-2|TRBJ2-5
TGTGCCAGCAGCTTAGGGGGGCGGGGGGAGACCCAGTACTTC
CASSLGGRGETQYF
>-|-|TRBV2|TRBJ1-3
TGTGCCAGCAGTGGGCCACAGCTGAGCTCTGGAAACACCATATATTTT
CASSGPQLSSGNTIYF
>-|-|TRBV18|TRBJ1-3
TGTGCCAGCTCTCCGTCCGTCCCCGGCTCTGGAAACACCATATATTTT
CASSPSVPGSGNTIYF
>-|-|TRBV11-2|TRBJ2-1
TGTGCCAGCAGCTTCACGGGGAATATCAATGAGCAGTTCTTC
CASSFTGNINEQFF
>-|-|TRBV29-1|TRBJ2-7
TGCAGCGTTTGCGACACGTTCTCCTACGAGCAGTACTTC
CSVCDTFSYEQYF